This TCR beta chain came from a study of T cell repertoires in cytomegalovirus infection (dated by TCRdb to between 2018 and 2021). A note on the overall study: Donor HLA type was relevant to the analysis, because carriage of CMV infection together with the matching HLA type was indicated by public TCR beta signatures. Findings and caveats that apply to the study as a whole: The ex vivo response was dominated by HLA-C-restricted CMV-specific TCR beta clonotypes, and the single most frequent clonotype in two of eight donors was supplied by these HLA-C-restricted clonotypes. Cumulative frequency of public TCR beta family members discriminated carriers of CMV infection plus the relevant HLA type in this cohort and an independent roughly 320-donor cohort.

The V end loses 5 bases and the J end loses 4 bases, and a stretch of 15 bases separates them. Reading the germline V gene (reference sequence) gives CDR1 SEHNR and CDR2 FQNEAQ. The CDR3 has 14 amino acids, counting the end cysteine and phenylalanine. Kept here is only the CDR3 DNA, which spans 42 bases and is read in frame from base 1. Instrument used: Illumina HiSeq 1500. The public reads were run again by TCRdb, first through fastp at Q25 and then through MiXCR, and only productive beta chains were kept. Rows are unified per CDR3 protein, each entry keeping the most common DNA and genes. Recorded for this sample are about 740,000 distinct CDR3 sequences; 35% to 40% of them occurred a single time. About 2.8% of the sample lies in the top ten. The table lists this clonotype with a few counts. Its cognate antigen has yet to be identified. It has no much larger one-base neighbor in the sample; base qualities were not kept.

The receptor chain draws on TRBV7-9 and TRBJ2-7, with a weak D call of TRBD1 (6 bases match). The receptor was isolated from a human donor in good health (CMV status not recorded). Some clones in this sample may be carry-over from other donors' samples. The specimen was PBMCs. The CDR3 protein: CASSPQGTTYEQYF. In nucleotides, the sequence is TGTGCCAGCAGCCCGCAGGGGACAACATACGAGCAGTACTTC.